The T cell receptor (beta chain) under discussion was sequenced for a study of blood T cell repertoires in COVID-19. Looking at the study overall: The United States, Italy and Spain provided the acute and convalescent COVID-19 samples. PBMCs, B-cell-depleted T cells, or T cells were the source of the cDNA or gDNA that made up the material.

CDR3 length equals 15 residues. The germline CDR1 and CDR2 sequences are LGHDT and YNNKEL (reference sequence). V shed 4 bases and J shed 2 bases, with 13 bases lying between them. Authors' analysis steps: Amplifying reference gene primers gave estimates of nucleated cell counts. The assay was immunoSEQ multiplex PCR, and TCRdb's table has in-frame clones only and misses some. D and trimming were read from the DNA, whereas the V and J calls and clone size are those reported in that table. Here the sample spans around 200,000 clones, less than 90% being singletons. This receptor was identified in a woman in her fifties or sixties with acute or convalescent COVID-19. The sample comprised peripheral blood. The chain links TRBV3-1 (or the pseudogene TRBV3-2) to TRBJ2-3; D is possibly TRBD1 (6 bases). CDR3 DNA: TGTGCCAGCAGCCTTCACAGGGTAGTCACAGATACGCAGTATTTT. It encodes CASSLHRVVTDTQYF.